A single sample is the source of the 8 T cell receptor beta chains below, sequenced in a study of T cells in Graves' hyperthyroidism and ophthalmopathy. The investigators amplified TCR beta CDR3 regions from RNA transcripts. RT-PCR in the first round (using the HTBI primer set) targeted the TCR CDR3. TCRdb itself ran the multiplex PCR reads through MiXCR, one entry per CDR3 protein. The sample yields roughly 660,000 distinct CDR3 sequences, around 16% seen once. The sequenced sample consisted of blood. The receptor source for this set is a man over 45 with Graves' hyperthyroidism.

On this clonotype itself: A much bigger clone sits one base away, suggesting this may be a read error. This sequence joins TRBV12-5 and TRBJ2-1; possibly TRBD1 for D (6 bases). Trimming left V 9 bases short and J 7 bases short, with 19 bases between. Germline assignment: CDR1 LGHNT and CDR2 FRNRAP. The CDR3 has 14 amino acids. CDR3 nucleotides: TGTGCTAGCACGAACGACAGGCAAGTGAATGAGCAGTTCTTC. The encoded protein is CASTNDRQVNEQFF.

This clonotype was recorded at least ten times. The chain links TRBV2 to TRBJ1-1; weak D call: TRBD1 (5 bases). In germline, CDR1 is SNHLY, CDR2 FYNNEI. The V end lost 5 bases, the J end lost 0 bases, and 13 bases lay between the germline ends. There are 15 residues in the CDR3. CDR3 DNA sequence: TGTGCCAGCAGTCGGGACTTTACGATGAACACTGAAGCTTTCTTT. Translated, it gives CASSRDFTMNTEAFF.

This clonotype was observed a handful of times. The chain joins TRBV6-1 to TRBJ2-7, with no clear D. Germline loops: CDR1 MNHNS, CDR2 SASEGT. The germline V and J ends were trimmed by 6 bases and 0 bases, with 12 bases remaining between them. CDR3 size: 14 residues. The CDR3 here is CASRSDGFSYEQYF. The CDR3 region has the DNA TGTGCCAGCAGATCGGACGGATTCTCCTACGAGCAGTACTTC.

This clonotype turned up a few times. The chain recombines TRBV28 with TRBJ1-2; 7 nucleotides agree with TRBD1. CDR3 length: 15 residues. Losses at the gene ends were 8 bases for V and 7 bases for J; bases not matched to a gene: 16. The germline V gene has CDR1 MDHEN and CDR2 SYDVKM. CDR3: CASRFIRTGVLGYTF. The CDR3 DNA follows: TGTGCCAGCCGCTTTATTCGGACAGGCGTTCTTGGCTACACCTTC.

The chain has TRBV15 and TRBJ2-3; a weak D match, TRBD2 (6 bases). V was cut by 4 bases and J by 4 bases, with 9 bases left in between. CDR1 is LNHNV, CDR2 YYDKDF, per germline (reference sequence). CDR3 length: 13 amino acids. The CDR3 region is CATSNERADTQYF. In DNA, the CDR3 is TGTGCCACCAGCAACGAGCGGGCAGATACGCAGTATTTT.

This clonotype was recorded at least ten times. The CDR3 is CATSALRESSYNEQFF. CDR3 DNA sequence: TGTGCCACCAGTGCATTACGGGAGAGCTCCTACAATGAGCAGTTCTTC. The J gene is TRBJ2-1, the V gene TRBV24-1; TRBD2 is a possible D gene (6 bases). The germline V gene encodes CDR1 KGHDR and CDR2 SFDVKD. The CDR3 runs 16 residues. The V and J ends lost 5 bases and 0 bases respectively, with 13 bases between them.

This clonotype was detected ten times or more. The chain carries TRBV27 and TRBJ2-5; TRBD2 aligns across 11 bases. The germline V gene has CDR1 MNHEY and CDR2 SMNVEV (reference sequence). The CDR3 is 15 amino acids. J gave up 1 base and V 6 bases, and 4 bases lay outside the gene matches. In DNA, the CDR3 is TGTGCCAGCAGCCTACTAGCGGGAGTCCAAGAGACCCAGTACTTC. Residues: CASSLLAGVQETQYF.

This clonotype appeared many times. CDR3 protein: CSAAQGLAGNNEQFF. Here the CDR3 DNA reads TGCAGTGCTGCACAGGGACTAGCGGGAAACAATGAGCAGTTCTTC. This rearrangement joins TRBV20-1 to TRBJ2-1, with 13 bases aligning to TRBD2. Germline lookup yields CDR1 DFQATT and CDR2 SNEGSKA (reference sequence). V shed 5 bases and J 5 bases; nucleotides not matched to a gene: 6. This CDR3 spans 15 amino acids.